Shown below are 10 T cell receptor beta chains from a single sample sequenced in a study of graft-versus-host responses after intestinal transplantation (dated by TCRdb to the early 2020s). The time point tag for this specimen amounts to: cells obtained before transplantation from donor or recipient. The library was built by means of the immunoSEQ multiplex PCR assay. TCRdb holds this immuneACCESS table with in-frame rearrangements only. Some clones are missing; in checked studies, unresolved V genes explain under half, and the rest has no known cause. The sample table lists around 130,000 clones, approximately 92% of them with a count of one. The ten largest clones represent over 0.15% of the sample. No antigen is known for these receptors. Sequencing was performed on unstimulated CD4+ T cells sorted from spleen or lymph node cells, taken before intestinal transplant. The receptors were sampled from a human donor who received an intestinal transplant.

V gene TRBV5-1 combines with J gene TRBJ1-1; D may be TRBD1 (5 bases). Trimming removed 4 bases from V and 7 bases from J, with 17 bases in between. Looked up from germline, CDR1 is SGHRS and CDR2 is YFSETQ. This CDR3 spans 14 amino acids. The CDR3 bases are TGCGCCAGCAGCCCCGGGACCTCTGGGGGTGAAGCTTTCTTT. Encoded protein: CASSPGTSGGEAFF.

CDR3 DNA sequence: TGTGCCAGCAGTGAACCGCGGGGGGGGCGCAACACTGAAGCTTTCTTT. Residues: CASSEPRGGRNTEAFF. This chain links TRBV2 with TRBJ1-1; a possible D gene is TRBD1 (6 bases). Germline lookup yields CDR1 SNHLY and CDR2 FYNNEI. The V gene lost 2 bases and the J gene lost 2 bases, with 15 bases spanning the gap. The CDR3 covers 16 residues.

V gene TRBV5-1 combines with J gene TRBJ2-1, with D possibly being TRBD1 (6 bases). Trimming cost V 6 bases and J 2 bases, with 12 bases left between them. Germline-derived CDR1 and CDR2 are SGHRS and YFSETQ. This CDR3 region has 14 residues. The CDR3 here is CASKGQSAYNEQFF. The CDR3 nucleotides read TGCGCCAGCAAAGGACAGTCAGCCTACAATGAGCAGTTCTTC.

The rearrangement uses TRBV6-6 and TRBJ1-4, with D uncertain. The CDR3 length is 15 residues. V lost 0 bases to trimming and J lost 1 base, with 6 bases between them. Germline V gives CDR1 MNHNY, CDR2 SVGAGI (reference sequence). The CDR3 region has the DNA TGTGCCAGCAGTTACTCTGCCGGAACTAATGAAAAACTGTTTTTT. Protein product: CASSYSAGTNEKLFF.

This clone appeared a single time. V and J are TRBV4-1 and TRBJ2-1; the D gene is possibly TRBD2 (7 bases). Germline V gives CDR1 MGHRA, CDR2 YSYEKL. V gave up 4 bases and J gave up 6 bases, with 16 bases separating them. The CDR3 has 15 residues. The CDR3, as DNA: TGCGCCAGCAGCCCAGAGGGGGGGCCCTTCAATGAGCAGTTCTTC. Its protein product is CASSPEGGPFNEQFF.

Here the CDR3 DNA reads TGTGCCAGCAGCTTAAGGTTCTACGAGCAGTACTTC. Translated: CASSLRFYEQYF. The V call is TRBV11-2, the J call TRBJ2-5; D remains unclear. The end of the DNA is better explained by TRBJ2-7, so the J call may be wrong. CDR3 size: 12 residues. Looked up from germline, CDR1 is SGHAT and CDR2 is FQNNGV.

The gene calls are TRBV6-5 and TRBJ1-5; possibly TRBD1 for D (6 bases). The CDR3 runs 14 residues. Germline V gene lookup returns CDR1 MNHEY and CDR2 SVGAGI. Trimming removed 5 bases at V and 6 bases at J, with 14 bases between. In DNA, the CDR3 is TGTGCCAGCAGTAACAGGGTTTTGGGTCAGCCCCAGCATTTT. Translation: CASSNRVLGQPQHF.

V is TRBV2 and J is TRBJ2-3, with D perhaps matching TRBD2 (7 bases). CDR1 is SNHLY, CDR2 FYNNEI, per germline. With 0 bases removed from V and 7 bases from J, the gap between germline ends came to 17 bases. CDR3 length equals 16 residues. This CDR3 is CASSEARAGAAYTQYF. The CDR3 DNA reads TGTGCCAGCAGTGAAGCGCGGGCGGGGGCAGCTTATACGCAGTATTTT.

The chain recombines TRBV10-2 with TRBJ1-2; 8 bases align to TRBD1. CDR1 is WSHSY, CDR2 SAAADI, per germline. The V gene end was trimmed by 2 bases and the J gene end by 8 bases; junction bases not matched to a gene: 10. The CDR3 runs 15 residues. CDR3 protein: CASSENVWAGGGYTF. In DNA, the CDR3 is TGCGCCAGCAGTGAGAATGTGTGGGCAGGGGGCGGCTACACCTTC.

This chain links TRBV5-6 with TRBJ2-1; 9 positions agree with TRBD1. The CDR3 contains 17 residues. The V gene's germline CDR1 is SGHDT and CDR2 YYEEEE. V lost 4 bases and J lost 0; bases outside the gene matches: 8. In nucleotides, the CDR3 is TGTGCCAGCAGCACACCCGGGACAGGGAGCTCCTACAATGAGCAGTTCTTC. It translates to CASSTPGTGSSYNEQFF.